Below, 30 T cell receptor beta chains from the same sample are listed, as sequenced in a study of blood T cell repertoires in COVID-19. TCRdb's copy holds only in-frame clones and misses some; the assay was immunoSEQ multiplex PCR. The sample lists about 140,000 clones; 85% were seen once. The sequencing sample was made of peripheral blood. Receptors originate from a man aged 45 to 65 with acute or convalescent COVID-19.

CDR3 loop: CASSYSTAGAVDEQFF. CDR3 nucleotide sequence: TGTGCCAGCAGTTACTCAACAGCGGGAGCGGTTGATGAGCAGTTCTTC. The J gene is TRBJ2-1, the V gene TRBV6-5, with TRBD2 identical over 8 bases. There are 16 residues in the CDR3. V lost 0 bases to trimming and J lost 8 bases; unmatched junction nucleotides: 9. Germline assignment: CDR1 MNHEY and CDR2 SVGAGI.

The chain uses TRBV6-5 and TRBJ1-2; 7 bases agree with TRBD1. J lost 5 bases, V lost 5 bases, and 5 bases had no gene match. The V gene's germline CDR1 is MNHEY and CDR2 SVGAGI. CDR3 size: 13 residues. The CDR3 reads CASSRTGPYGYTF. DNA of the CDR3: TGTGCCAGCAGTCGGACAGGCCCTTATGGCTACACCTTC.

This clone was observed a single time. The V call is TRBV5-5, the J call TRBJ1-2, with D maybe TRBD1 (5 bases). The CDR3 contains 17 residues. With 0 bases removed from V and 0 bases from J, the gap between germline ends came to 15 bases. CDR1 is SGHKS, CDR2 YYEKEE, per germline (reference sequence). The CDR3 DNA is TGTGCCAGCAGCTTGGTCGGACAAGGAAAGACTAACTATGGCTACACCTTC. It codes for CASSLVGQGKTNYGYTF.

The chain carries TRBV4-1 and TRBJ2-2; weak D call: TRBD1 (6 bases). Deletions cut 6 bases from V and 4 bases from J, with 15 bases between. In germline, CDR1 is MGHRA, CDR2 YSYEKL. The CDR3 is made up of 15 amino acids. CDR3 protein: CASSSQGSFTGELFF. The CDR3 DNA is TGCGCCAGCAGTTCGCAGGGGTCGTTCACCGGGGAGCTGTTTTTT.

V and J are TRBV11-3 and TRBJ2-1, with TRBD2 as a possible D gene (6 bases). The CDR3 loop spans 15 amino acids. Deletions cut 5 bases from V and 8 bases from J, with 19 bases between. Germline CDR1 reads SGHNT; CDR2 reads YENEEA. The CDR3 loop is CASSRPGEVIDEQFF. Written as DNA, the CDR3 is TGTGCCAGCAGCCGTCCGGGAGAAGTAATCGATGAGCAGTTCTTC.

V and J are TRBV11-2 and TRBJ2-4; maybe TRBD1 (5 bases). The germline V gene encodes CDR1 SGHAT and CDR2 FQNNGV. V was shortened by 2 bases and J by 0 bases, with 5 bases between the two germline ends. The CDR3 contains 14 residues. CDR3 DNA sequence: TGTGCCAGCAGCTTACAGGGAGCCAAAAACATTCAGTACTTC. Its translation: CASSLQGAKNIQYF. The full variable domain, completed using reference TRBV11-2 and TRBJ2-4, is EAGVAQSPRYKIIEKRQSVAFWCNPISGHATLYWYQQILGQGPKLLIQFQNNGVVDDSQLPKDRFSAERLKGVDSTLKIQPAKLEDSAVYLCASSLQGAKNIQYFGAGTRLSVL.

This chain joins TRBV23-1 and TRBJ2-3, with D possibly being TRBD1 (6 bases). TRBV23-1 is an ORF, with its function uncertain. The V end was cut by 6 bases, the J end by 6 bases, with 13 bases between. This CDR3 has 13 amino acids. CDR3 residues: CASSLRGGDTQYF. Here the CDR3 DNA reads TGCGCCAGCAGCCTCAGGGGCGGCGATACGCAGTATTTT.

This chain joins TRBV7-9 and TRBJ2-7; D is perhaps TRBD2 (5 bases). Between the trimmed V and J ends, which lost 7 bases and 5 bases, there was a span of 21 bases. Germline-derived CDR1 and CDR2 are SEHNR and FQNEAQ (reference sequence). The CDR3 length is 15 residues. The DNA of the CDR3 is TGTGCCAGCAACCTCGGTGGGCCGGGATTCCACGAGCAGTACTTC. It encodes CASNLGGPGFHEQYF.

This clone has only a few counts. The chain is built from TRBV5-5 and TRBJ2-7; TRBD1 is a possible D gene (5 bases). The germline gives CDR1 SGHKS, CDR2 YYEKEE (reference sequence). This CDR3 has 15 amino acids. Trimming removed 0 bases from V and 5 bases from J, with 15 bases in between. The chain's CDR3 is CASSLGTQALDEQYF. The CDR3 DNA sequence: TGTGCCAGCAGCTTGGGGACACAGGCCCTGGACGAGCAGTACTTC.

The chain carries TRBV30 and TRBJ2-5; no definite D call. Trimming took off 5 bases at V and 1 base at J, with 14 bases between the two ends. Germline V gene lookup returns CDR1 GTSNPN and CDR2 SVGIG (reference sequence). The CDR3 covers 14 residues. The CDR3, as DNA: TGTGCCTGGGAGCCTACAGCAACCCAAGAGACCCAGTACTTC. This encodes CAWEPTATQETQYF.

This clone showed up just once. CDR3 nucleotide sequence: TGCAGTGCTAGTGGACAGGGGGTCGGGAACACTGAAGCTTTCTTT. Its protein product is CSASGQGVGNTEAFF. The chain recombines TRBV20-1 with TRBJ1-1, with TRBD1 matching over 10 bases. CDR1 is DFQATT and CDR2 is SNEGSKA in the germline V gene (reference sequence). Losses at the gene ends were 3 bases for V and 1 base for J; bases not matched to a gene: 5. The CDR3 is 15 residues long.

CDR3: CASIASGAYEQYF. The CDR3 DNA is TGTGCCAGCATAGCTAGCGGGGCCTACGAGCAGTACTTC. The chain uses TRBV5-5 and TRBJ2-7, with 9 bases aligning to TRBD2. The CDR3 is 13 amino acids. The germline V gene encodes CDR1 SGHKS and CDR2 YYEKEE (reference sequence). Trimming removed 6 bases from V and 2 bases from J; junction bases left unmatched: 3.

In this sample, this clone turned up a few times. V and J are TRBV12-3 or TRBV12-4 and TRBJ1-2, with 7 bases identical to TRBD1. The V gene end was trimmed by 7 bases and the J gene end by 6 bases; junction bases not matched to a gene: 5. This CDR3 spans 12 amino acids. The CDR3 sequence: CASTQTGDGYTF. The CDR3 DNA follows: TGTGCCAGCACGCAAACAGGGGATGGCTACACCTTC.

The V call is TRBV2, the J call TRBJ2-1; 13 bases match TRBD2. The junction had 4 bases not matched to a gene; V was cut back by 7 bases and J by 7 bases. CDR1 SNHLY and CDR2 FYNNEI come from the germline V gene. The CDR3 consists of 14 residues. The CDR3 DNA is TGTGCCAGCACCCAGACTAGCGGGAGGAATGAGCAGTTCTTC. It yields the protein CASTQTSGRNEQFF.

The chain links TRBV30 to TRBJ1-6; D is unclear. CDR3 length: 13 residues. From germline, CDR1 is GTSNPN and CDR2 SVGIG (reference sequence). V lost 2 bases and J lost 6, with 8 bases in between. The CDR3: CAWSLTPNSPLHF. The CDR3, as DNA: TGTGCCTGGAGTCTGACACCTAATTCACCCCTCCACTTT.

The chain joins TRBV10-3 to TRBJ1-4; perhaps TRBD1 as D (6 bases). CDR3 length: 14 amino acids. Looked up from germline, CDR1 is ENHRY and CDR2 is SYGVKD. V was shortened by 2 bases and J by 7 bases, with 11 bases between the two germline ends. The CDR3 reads CAISEGSGVEKLFF. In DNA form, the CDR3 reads TGTGCCATCAGTGAGGGGTCAGGGGTTGAAAAACTGTTTTTT.

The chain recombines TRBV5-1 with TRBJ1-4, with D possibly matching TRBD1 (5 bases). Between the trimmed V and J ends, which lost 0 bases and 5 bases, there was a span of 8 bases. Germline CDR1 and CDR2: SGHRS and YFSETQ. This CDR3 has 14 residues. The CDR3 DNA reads TGCGCCAGCAGCTTGGCAGGGCAAAATGAAAAACTGTTTTTT. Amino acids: CASSLAGQNEKLFF. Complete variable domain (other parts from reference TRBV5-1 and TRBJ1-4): KAGVTQTPRYLIKTRGQQVTLSCSPISGHRSVSWYQQTPGQGLQFLFEYFSETQRNKGNFPGRFSGRQFSNSRSEMNVSTLELGDSALYLCASSLAGQNEKLFFGSGTQLSVL.

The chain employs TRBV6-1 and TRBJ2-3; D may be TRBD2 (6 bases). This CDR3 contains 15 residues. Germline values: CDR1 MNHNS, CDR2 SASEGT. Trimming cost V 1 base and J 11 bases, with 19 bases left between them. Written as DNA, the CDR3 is TGTGCCAGCAGTGAAGATGGAGTAGGGAGGTCTAAGCAGTATTTT. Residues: CASSEDGVGRSKQYF.

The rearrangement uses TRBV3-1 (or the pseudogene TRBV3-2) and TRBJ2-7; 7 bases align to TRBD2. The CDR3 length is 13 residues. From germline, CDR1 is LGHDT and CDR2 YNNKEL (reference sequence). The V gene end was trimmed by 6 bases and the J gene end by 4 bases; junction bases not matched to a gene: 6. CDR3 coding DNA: TGTGCCAGCAGACCCGGTAGCGGGTACGAGCAGTACTTC. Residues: CASRPGSGYEQYF.

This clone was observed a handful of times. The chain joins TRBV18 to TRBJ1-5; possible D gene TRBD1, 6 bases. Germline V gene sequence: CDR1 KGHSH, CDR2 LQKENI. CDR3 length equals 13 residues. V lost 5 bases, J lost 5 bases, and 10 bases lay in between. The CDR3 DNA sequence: TGTGCCAGCTCAGCAGGGGAAGATCAGCCCCAGCATTTT. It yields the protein CASSAGEDQPQHF.

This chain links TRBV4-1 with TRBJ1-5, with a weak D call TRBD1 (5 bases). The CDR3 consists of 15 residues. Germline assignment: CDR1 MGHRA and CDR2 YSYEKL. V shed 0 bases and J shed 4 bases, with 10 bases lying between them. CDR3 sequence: CASSQDWTRNQPQHF. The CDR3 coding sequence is TGCGCCAGCAGCCAAGACTGGACAAGAAATCAGCCCCAGCATTTT.

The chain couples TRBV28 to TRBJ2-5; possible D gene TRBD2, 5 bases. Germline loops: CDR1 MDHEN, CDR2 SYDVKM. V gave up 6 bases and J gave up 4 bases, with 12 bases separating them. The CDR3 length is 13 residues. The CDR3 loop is CASSPGILETQYF. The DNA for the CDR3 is TGTGCCAGCAGCCCGGGAATCTTAGAGACCCAGTACTTC.

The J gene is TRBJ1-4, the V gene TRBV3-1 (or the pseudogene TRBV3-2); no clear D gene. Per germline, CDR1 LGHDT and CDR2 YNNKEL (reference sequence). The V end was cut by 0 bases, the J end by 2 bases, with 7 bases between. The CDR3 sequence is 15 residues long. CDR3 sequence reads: CASSQDRETNEKLFF. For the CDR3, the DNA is TGTGCCAGCAGCCAAGATCGGGAGACTAATGAAAAACTGTTTTTT.

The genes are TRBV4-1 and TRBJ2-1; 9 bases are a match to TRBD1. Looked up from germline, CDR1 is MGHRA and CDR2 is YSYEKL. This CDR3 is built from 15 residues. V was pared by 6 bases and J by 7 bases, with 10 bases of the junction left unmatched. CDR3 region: CASRRTWDRENEQFF. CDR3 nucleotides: TGCGCCAGCAGGCGCACCTGGGACAGGGAGAATGAGCAGTTCTTC.

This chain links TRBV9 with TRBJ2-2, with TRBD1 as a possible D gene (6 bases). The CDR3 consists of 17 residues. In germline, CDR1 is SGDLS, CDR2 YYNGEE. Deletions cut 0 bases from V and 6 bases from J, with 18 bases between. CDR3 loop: CASSVVWGRDSPGELFF. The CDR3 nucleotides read TGTGCCAGCAGCGTAGTCTGGGGGCGCGACTCCCCCGGGGAGCTGTTTTTT.

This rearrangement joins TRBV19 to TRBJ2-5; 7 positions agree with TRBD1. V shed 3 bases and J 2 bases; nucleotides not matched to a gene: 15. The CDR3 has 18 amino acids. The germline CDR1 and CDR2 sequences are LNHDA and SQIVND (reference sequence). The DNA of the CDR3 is TGTGCCAGTAGTATGGGCACAGGGGCGCCGGTTCTACAAGAGACCCAGTACTTC. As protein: CASSMGTGAPVLQETQYF.

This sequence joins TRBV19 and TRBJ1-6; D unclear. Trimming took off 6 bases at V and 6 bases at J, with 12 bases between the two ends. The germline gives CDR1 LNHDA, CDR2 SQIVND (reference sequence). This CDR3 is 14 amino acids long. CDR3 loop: CASSFRFVNSPLHF. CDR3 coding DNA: TGTGCCAGTAGCTTTAGATTTGTTAATTCACCCCTCCACTTT.

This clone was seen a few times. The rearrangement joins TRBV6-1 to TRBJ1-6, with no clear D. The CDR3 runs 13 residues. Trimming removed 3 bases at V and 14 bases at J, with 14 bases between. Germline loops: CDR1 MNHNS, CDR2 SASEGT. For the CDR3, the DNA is TGTGCCAGCAGTGAGGTGACGGAGGGCACCCTCCACTTT. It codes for CASSEVTEGTLHF.

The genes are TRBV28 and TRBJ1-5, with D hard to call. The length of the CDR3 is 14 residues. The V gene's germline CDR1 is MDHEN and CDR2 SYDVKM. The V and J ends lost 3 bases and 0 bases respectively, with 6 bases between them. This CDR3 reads CASSFRPSNQPQHF. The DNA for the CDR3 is TGTGCCAGCAGTTTCAGGCCTAGCAATCAGCCCCAGCATTTT.

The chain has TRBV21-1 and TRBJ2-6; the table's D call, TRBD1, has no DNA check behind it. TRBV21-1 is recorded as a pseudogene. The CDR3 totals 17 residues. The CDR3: CASSKGDTRSGANVLTF. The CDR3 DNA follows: TGTGCCAGCAGCAAAGGCGACACCCGCTCTGGGGCCAACGTCCTGACTTTC.